Listed below are T cell receptor beta chains from one sample, sequenced in a study of blood T cell repertoires in COVID-19. Sequenced by immunoSEQ multiplex PCR; TCRdb stores in-frame clones only, minus some. In the table there are more than 300,000 clones, approximately 89% of which are singletons. The sequencing input was PBMCs or T cells enriched from blood (not recorded which). The receptors come from a man aged 40-49 years in a cohort exposed to, infected with or recovered from COVID-19 (not recorded which). Each CDR3 is given with its conserved first and last residue. The D gene is left open where the match is weak. Part of the rows lack a size; the others show once, few, many or a class for expanded clones.

j_call: TRBJ2-1
clone_size: -
d_call: TRBD2
v_call: TRBV12-5
cdr3_nt: TGTGCTAGTGGTTTGGTAACTAGCGGGAGCGATGAGCAGTTCTTC
cdr3_aa: CASGLVTSGSDEQFF

j_call: TRBJ2-7
clone_size: -
d_call: TRBD1
v_call: TRBV5-1
cdr3_nt: TGCGCCAGCACGGCAGGGGGAAACTACGAGCAGTACTTC
cdr3_aa: CASTAGGNYEQYF

j_call: TRBJ2-6
clone_size: -
d_call: -
v_call: TRBV5-1
cdr3_nt: TGCGCCAGCAGCTTGGGTACTACTGGGGCCAACGTCCTGACTTTC
cdr3_aa: CASSLGTTGANVLTF

j_call: TRBJ2-1
clone_size: -
d_call: TRBD2
v_call: TRBV5-4
cdr3_nt: TGTGCCAGCAGCCCAGGACTAGCGGGACCCTACAATGAGCAGTTCTTC
cdr3_aa: CASSPGLAGPYNEQFF

j_call: TRBJ2-2
clone_size: -
d_call: TRBD2
v_call: TRBV3-1/TRBV3-2
cdr3_nt: TGTGCCAGCAGCGAGGCGGGAGGAGACACCGGGGAGCTGTTTTTT
cdr3_aa: CASSEAGGDTGELFF

j_call: TRBJ2-3
clone_size: -
d_call: -
v_call: TRBV3-1/TRBV3-2
cdr3_nt: TGTGCCAGCAGTCTCGCAGATACGCAGTATTTT
cdr3_aa: CASSLADTQYF

j_call: TRBJ1-4
clone_size: -
d_call: TRBD1
v_call: TRBV30
cdr3_nt: TGTGCCTTCAACAGGGGGAGTAATGAAAAACTGTTTTTT
cdr3_aa: CAFNRGSNEKLFF

j_call: TRBJ2-7
clone_size: -
d_call: -
v_call: TRBV11-2
cdr3_nt: TGTGCCAGCAGCTTACTTTTTCAGGGCACCTACGAGCAGTACTTC
cdr3_aa: CASSLLFQGTYEQYF

j_call: TRBJ2-7
clone_size: -
d_call: -
v_call: TRBV6-5
cdr3_nt: TGTGCCAGCGGGCTCGGAAACGGCCCCTACGAGCAGTACTTC
cdr3_aa: CASGLGNGPYEQYF

j_call: TRBJ1-1
clone_size: -
d_call: -
v_call: TRBV28
cdr3_nt: TGTGCCAGCAGGCCTCCGGGACAAACGAACACTGAAGCTTTCTTT
cdr3_aa: CASRPPGQTNTEAFF

j_call: TRBJ1-2
clone_size: -
d_call: -
v_call: TRBV2
cdr3_nt: TGTGCCTCCCGTAGTGGGGGCGGCGGCTACACCTTC
cdr3_aa: CASRSGGGGYTF

j_call: TRBJ2-5
clone_size: -
d_call: -
v_call: TRBV19
cdr3_nt: TGTGCCAGTACGAGATCAGGGGGAGGAGAGACCCAGTACTTC
cdr3_aa: CASTRSGGGETQYF

j_call: TRBJ2-7
clone_size: -
d_call: -
v_call: TRBV5-1
cdr3_nt: TGCGCCAGCAGCCGGGACATGGGAGTTGACGAGCAGTACTTC
cdr3_aa: CASSRDMGVDEQYF

j_call: TRBJ1-2
clone_size: -
d_call: -
v_call: TRBV5-1
cdr3_nt: TGCGCCAGCAGCGTATCCTCCGGGACTGCGTATGGCTACACCTTC
cdr3_aa: CASSVSSGTAYGYTF

j_call: TRBJ2-1
clone_size: -
d_call: TRBD2
v_call: TRBV6-1
cdr3_nt: TGTGCCAGCAGTGAACTAGCGGGAGGGCCTAGGGGAAATGAGCAGTTCTTC
cdr3_aa: CASSELAGGPRGNEQFF

j_call: TRBJ1-2
clone_size: -
d_call: TRBD1
v_call: TRBV28
cdr3_nt: TGTGCCAGCAGTACCCCGGAGACAGGGGGCGCGGGGGGCTACACCTTC
cdr3_aa: CASSTPETGGAGGYTF

j_call: TRBJ2-6
clone_size: -
d_call: -
v_call: TRBV7-2
cdr3_nt: TGTGCCAGCAGCTCCTTTGCGGACTCTGGGGCCAACGTCCTGACTTTC
cdr3_aa: CASSSFADSGANVLTF

j_call: TRBJ2-3
clone_size: -
d_call: -
v_call: TRBV18
cdr3_nt: TGTGCCAGCTCACCTTCACTAGTTTCCCAGCCTGATACGCAGTATTTT
cdr3_aa: CASSPSLVSQPDTQYF

j_call: TRBJ1-1
clone_size: -
d_call: -
v_call: TRBV7-3
cdr3_nt: TGTGCCAGCAGCCGACAGGCGAACACTGAAGCTTTCTTT
cdr3_aa: CASSRQANTEAFF

j_call: TRBJ2-3
clone_size: -
d_call: TRBD2
v_call: TRBV3-1/TRBV3-2
cdr3_nt: TGTGCCAGCAGCCAAGATCGTAGCGGGTACGCAGATACGCAGTATTTT
cdr3_aa: CASSQDRSGYADTQYF

j_call: TRBJ1-3
clone_size: once
d_call: TRBD1
v_call: TRBV4-2
cdr3_nt: TGTGCCAGCAGCCACGCTCGACAGGGCCCTGGAAACACCATATATTTT
cdr3_aa: CASSHARQGPGNTIYF

j_call: TRBJ2-1
clone_size: -
d_call: TRBD2
v_call: TRBV7-3
cdr3_nt: TGTGCCAGCAGCTCCGGACTAGCGGGAGAAAGGGCGCAGTTCTTC
cdr3_aa: CASSSGLAGERAQFF

j_call: TRBJ2-3
clone_size: -
d_call: -
v_call: TRBV5-1
cdr3_nt: TGCGCCAGCAGCCCAGGGACTAGCACAGATACGCAGTATTTT
cdr3_aa: CASSPGTSTDTQYF

j_call: TRBJ2-3
clone_size: -
d_call: TRBD2
v_call: TRBV7-2
cdr3_nt: TGTGCCAGCAGCATTAAGACTAGCGGGAGAGATACGCAGTATTTT
cdr3_aa: CASSIKTSGRDTQYF